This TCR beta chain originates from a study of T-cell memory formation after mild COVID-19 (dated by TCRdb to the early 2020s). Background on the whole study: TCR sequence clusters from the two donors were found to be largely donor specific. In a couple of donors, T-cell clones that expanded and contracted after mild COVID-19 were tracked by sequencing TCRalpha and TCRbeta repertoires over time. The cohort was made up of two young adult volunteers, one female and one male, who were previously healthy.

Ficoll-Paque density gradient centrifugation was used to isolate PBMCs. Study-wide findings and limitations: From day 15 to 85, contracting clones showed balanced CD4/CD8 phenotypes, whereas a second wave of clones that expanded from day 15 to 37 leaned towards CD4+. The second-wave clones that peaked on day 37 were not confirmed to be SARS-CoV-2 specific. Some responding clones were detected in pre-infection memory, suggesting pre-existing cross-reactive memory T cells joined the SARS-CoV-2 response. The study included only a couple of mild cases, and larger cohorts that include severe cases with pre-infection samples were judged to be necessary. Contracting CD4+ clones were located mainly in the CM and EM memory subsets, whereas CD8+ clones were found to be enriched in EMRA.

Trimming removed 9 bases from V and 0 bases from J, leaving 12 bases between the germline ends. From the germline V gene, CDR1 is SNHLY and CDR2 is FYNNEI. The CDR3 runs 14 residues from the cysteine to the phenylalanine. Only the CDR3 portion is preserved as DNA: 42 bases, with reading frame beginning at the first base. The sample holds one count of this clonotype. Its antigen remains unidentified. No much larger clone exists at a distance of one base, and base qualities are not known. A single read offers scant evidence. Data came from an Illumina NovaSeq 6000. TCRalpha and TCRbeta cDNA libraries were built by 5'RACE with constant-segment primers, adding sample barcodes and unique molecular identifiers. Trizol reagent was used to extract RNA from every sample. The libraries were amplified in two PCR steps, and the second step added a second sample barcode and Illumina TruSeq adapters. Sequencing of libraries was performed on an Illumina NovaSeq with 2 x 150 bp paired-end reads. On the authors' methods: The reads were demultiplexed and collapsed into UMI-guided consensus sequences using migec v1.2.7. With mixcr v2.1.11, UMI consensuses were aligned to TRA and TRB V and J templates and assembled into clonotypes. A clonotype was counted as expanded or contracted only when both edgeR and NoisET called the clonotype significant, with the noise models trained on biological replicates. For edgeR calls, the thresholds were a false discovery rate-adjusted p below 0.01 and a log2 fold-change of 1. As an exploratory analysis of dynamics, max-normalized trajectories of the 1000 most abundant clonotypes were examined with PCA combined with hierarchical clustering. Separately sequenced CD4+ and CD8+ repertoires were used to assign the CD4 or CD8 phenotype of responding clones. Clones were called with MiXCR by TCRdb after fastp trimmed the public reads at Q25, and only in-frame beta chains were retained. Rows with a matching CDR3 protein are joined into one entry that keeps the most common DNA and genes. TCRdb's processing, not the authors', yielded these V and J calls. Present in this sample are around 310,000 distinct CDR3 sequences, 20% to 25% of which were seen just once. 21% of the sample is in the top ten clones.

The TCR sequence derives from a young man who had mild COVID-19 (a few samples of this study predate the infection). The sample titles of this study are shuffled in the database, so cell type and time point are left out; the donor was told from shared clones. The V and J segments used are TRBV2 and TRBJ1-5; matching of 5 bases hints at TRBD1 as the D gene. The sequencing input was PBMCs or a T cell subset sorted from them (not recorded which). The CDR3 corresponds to CARSGTDSNQPQHF. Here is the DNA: TGTGCCAGGTCGGGGACCGATAGCAATCAGCCCCAGCATTTT. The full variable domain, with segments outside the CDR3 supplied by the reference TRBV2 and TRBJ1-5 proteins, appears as EPEVTQTPSHQVTQMGQEVILRCVPISNHLYFYWYRQILGQKVEFLVSFYNNEISEKSEIFDDQFSVERPDGSNFTLKIRSTKLEDSAMYFCARSGTDSNQPQHFGDGTRLSIL.